Each of the 7 T cell receptor beta chains below was sequenced from the same sample in a study of T-cell reconstitution after alpha-beta-depleted transplantation in children. Unique molecular identifiers tagged the TCRbeta library. One entry per CDR3 protein, called by TCRdb with MiXCR from the PCR reads. Here the sample spans 700,000 to 850,000 distinct CDR3 sequences, roughly 16% being singletons. This specimen consisted of PBMCs, mostly from graft donor cells, obtained 360 days after TCRalphabeta/CD19-depleted stem cell transplant. The receptors stem from a male patient between 5 and 17 years old who had a stem cell transplant for acute lymphoblastic leukemia, so the T cells may come from the graft donor.

This clonotype has more than one count but fewer than ten. The chain couples TRBV12-3 or TRBV12-4 to TRBJ1-2; D unresolved. This CDR3 has 13 amino acids. Trimming cost V 1 base and J 7 bases, with 10 bases left between them. The CDR3 coding sequence is TGTGCCAGCAGTTTAGGAGGGCTGACTGGCTACACCTTC. It codes for CASSLGGLTGYTF.

The chain joins TRBV19 to TRBJ2-7; 7 nucleotides agree with TRBD1. Germline CDR1 is LNHDA and CDR2 is SQIVND (reference sequence). CDR3 length: 14 residues. J lost 1 base, V lost 10 bases, and 10 bases had no gene match. The CDR3 region is CATTVGTVSYEQYF. The CDR3 bases are TGTGCCACTACGGTCGGGACAGTATCCTACGAGCAGTACTTC.

This clonotype was picked up many times. V usage is TRBV3-1 and J usage is TRBJ2-2; perhaps D is TRBD1 or TRBD2 (5 bases each). CDR1 LGHDT and CDR2 YNNKEL come from the germline V gene (reference sequence). This CDR3 contains 14 residues. V lost 5 bases to trimming and J lost 6 bases, with 13 bases between them. CDR3 nucleotides: TGTGCCAGCAGCGATGTCGGGGCACCCGGGGAGCTGTTTTTT. Its protein is CASSDVGAPGELFF.

This clonotype was counted only a few times. In DNA form, the CDR3 reads TGTGCCAGCAGCCAAGATCCAGGGCAGTATAATTCACCCCTCCACTTT. Encoded protein: CASSQDPGQYNSPLHF. The genes are TRBV14 and TRBJ1-6; maybe TRBD1 (5 bases). Germline lookup yields CDR1 SGHDN and CDR2 FVKESK. V dropped 0 bases and J dropped 4 bases, with 10 bases sitting between them. CDR3 length equals 16 residues. The whole variable domain, filled in from reference TRBV14 and TRBJ1-6, reads EAGVTQFPSHSVIEKGQTVTLRCDPISGHDNLYWYRRVMGKEIKFLLHFVKESKQDESGMPNNRFLAERTGGTYSTLKVQPAELEDSGVYFCASSQDPGQYNSPLHFGNGTRLTVT.

This clonotype came up a few times. The chain employs TRBV9 and TRBJ1-2; a weak D match, TRBD1 (5 bases). CDR1 is SGDLS, CDR2 YYNGEE, per germline. Trimming removed 3 bases from V and 2 bases from J, with 8 bases in between. This CDR3 region has 13 residues. CDR3 DNA: TGTGCCAGCAGCGGGACACCAAACTATGGCTACACCTTC. It yields the protein CASSGTPNYGYTF.

This sequence joins TRBV27 and TRBJ2-5; D is possibly TRBD1 (7 bases). Germline CDR1 MNHEY, CDR2 SMNVEV (reference sequence). The length of the CDR3 is 15 residues. V shed 3 bases and J shed 5 bases, with 16 bases lying between them. CDR3 amino acids: CASSLEGAGRETQYF. Here the CDR3 DNA reads TGTGCCAGCAGTTTGGAGGGGGCCGGTAGGGAGACCCAGTACTTC.

V is TRBV6-5 and J is TRBJ2-6; D ambiguous. The CDR3 runs 14 residues. Per the germline V gene, CDR1 is MNHEY and CDR2 is SVGAGI. The V end was cut by 4 bases, the J end by 2 bases, with 6 bases between. The CDR3 sequence is CASSFEPGANVLTF. CDR3 DNA: TGTGCCAGCAGTTTTGAGCCTGGGGCCAACGTCCTGACTTTC.